These T cell receptor beta chains were read from a single sample in a study of cytomegalovirus exposure and HLA in healthy donors. Here immunoSEQ multiplex PCR was the method, and the copy in TCRdb shows in-frame clones only, minus some. This sample carries about 140,000 clones, around 73% of them seen once, and the ten largest clones take around 14%. The source material was PBMCs. These receptors all come from a human donor in good health. CDR3s include the opening cysteine and the closing phenylalanine or tryptophan. The D gene is left open where the match is weak. Expanded clones are given a class, and other clones once, few, many or no size at all.

d_call: TRBD2
clone_size: once
v_call: TRBV5-1
j_call: TRBJ2-4
cdr3_aa: CASSNGLAAKNIQYF
cdr3_nt: TGCGCCAGCAGCAACGGACTAGCAGCCAAAAACATTCAGTACTTC

d_call: NA
clone_size: NA
v_call: TRBV7-9
j_call: TRBJ2-3
cdr3_aa: CASSLAAADTQYF
cdr3_nt: TGTGCCAGCAGCTTAGCGGCCGCAGATACGCAGTATTTT

d_call: TRBD1
clone_size: NA
v_call: TRBV18
j_call: TRBJ2-7
cdr3_aa: CASRRGKSYEQYF
cdr3_nt: TGTGCCAGCCGCAGGGGGAAAAGCTACGAGCAGTACTTC

d_call: NA
clone_size: NA
v_call: TRBV18
j_call: TRBJ2-5
cdr3_aa: CASSPQSEVAQYF
cdr3_nt: TGTGCCAGCTCACCACAGTCCGAGGTGGCCCAGTACTTC

d_call: NA
clone_size: NA
v_call: TRBV4-1
j_call: TRBJ2-3
cdr3_aa: CASSQESPSASTDTQYF
cdr3_nt: TGCGCCAGCAGCCAAGAGTCGCCTAGCGCGAGCACAGATACGCAGTATTTT

d_call: NA
clone_size: NA
v_call: TRBV5-1
j_call: TRBJ1-3
cdr3_aa: CASKTQGSGNTIYF
cdr3_nt: TGCGCCAGCAAAACCCAGGGTTCAGGAAACACCATATATTTT

d_call: TRBD1
clone_size: NA
v_call: TRBV7-9
j_call: TRBJ2-7
cdr3_aa: CASSLTGDEQYF
cdr3_nt: TGTGCCAGCAGCCTAACAGGGGACGAGCAGTACTTC

d_call: TRBD2
clone_size: NA
v_call: TRBV6-1
j_call: TRBJ2-2
cdr3_aa: CASSVIGGTIGELFF
cdr3_nt: TGTGCCAGCAGTGTAATTGGCGGGACTATCGGGGAGCTGTTTTTT

d_call: NA
clone_size: NA
v_call: TRBV10-1
j_call: TRBJ2-7
cdr3_aa: CASTCTLTYEQYF
cdr3_nt: TGCGCCAGCACTTGTACTTTAACCTACGAGCAGTACTTC

d_call: TRBD2
clone_size: NA
v_call: TRBV5-1
j_call: TRBJ2-3
cdr3_aa: CASSLVAGVGGDTQYF
cdr3_nt: TGCGCCAGCAGCTTGGTAGCGGGAGTAGGGGGAGATACGCAGTATTTT

d_call: NA
clone_size: NA
v_call: TRBV5-1
j_call: TRBJ2-1
cdr3_aa: CASSLTSGDNEQFF
cdr3_nt: TGCGCCAGCAGCTTGACCTCGGGGGACAATGAGCAGTTCTTC

d_call: TRBD2
clone_size: few
v_call: TRBV4-1
j_call: TRBJ2-7
cdr3_aa: CASSQGAGTYEQYF
cdr3_nt: TGCGCCAGCAGCCAAGGAGCGGGAACCTACGAGCAGTACTTC

d_call: TRBD2
clone_size: NA
v_call: TRBV11-1
j_call: TRBJ2-7
cdr3_aa: CASSLGTSGRALYEQYF
cdr3_nt: TGTGCCAGCAGCTTGGGGACTAGCGGAAGGGCCCTGTACGAGCAGTACTTC

d_call: TRBD1
clone_size: NA
v_call: TRBV7-9
j_call: TRBJ1-6
cdr3_aa: CASRIQGADSPLHF
cdr3_nt: TGTGCCAGCAGGATACAGGGGGCCGATTCACCCCTCCACTTT

d_call: NA
clone_size: NA
v_call: TRBV7-9
j_call: TRBJ2-7
cdr3_aa: CASSLGAGREQYF
cdr3_nt: TGTGCCAGCAGCTTAGGCGCAGGCCGCGAGCAGTACTTC

d_call: NA
clone_size: NA
v_call: TRBV7-3
j_call: TRBJ1-1
cdr3_aa: CASSLYGQGGGTEAFF
cdr3_nt: TGTGCCAGCAGCTTATATGGGCAGGGAGGAGGCACTGAAGCTTTCTTT

d_call: NA
clone_size: NA
v_call: TRBV7-6
j_call: TRBJ2-5
cdr3_aa: CASSLLTSSETQYF
cdr3_nt: TGTGCCAGCAGCCTACTGACTAGTTCCGAGACCCAGTACTTC

d_call: NA
clone_size: NA
v_call: TRBV6-5
j_call: TRBJ2-2
cdr3_aa: CASNTGSGELFF
cdr3_nt: TGTGCCAGCAACACAGGGAGCGGGGAGCTGTTTTTT

d_call: NA
clone_size: few
v_call: TRBV27
j_call: TRBJ2-1
cdr3_aa: CASSPQGTNEQFF
cdr3_nt: TGTGCCAGCAGTCCTCAGGGAACCAATGAGCAGTTCTTC

d_call: NA
clone_size: NA
v_call: TRBV11-2
j_call: TRBJ1-1
cdr3_aa: CASSLAGMGTEAFF
cdr3_nt: TGTGCCAGCAGCTTAGCGGGGATGGGGACTGAAGCTTTCTTT

d_call: NA
clone_size: NA
v_call: TRBV6-1
j_call: TRBJ2-1
cdr3_aa: CASSRETDNEQFF
cdr3_nt: TGTGCCAGCAGTAGAGAGACAGACAATGAGCAGTTCTTC

d_call: TRBD1
clone_size: NA
v_call: TRBV11-2
j_call: TRBJ1-1
cdr3_aa: CASSSQGAQAFF
cdr3_nt: TGTGCCAGCAGCTCTCAGGGGGCGCAAGCTTTCTTT

d_call: NA
clone_size: NA
v_call: TRBV5-6
j_call: TRBJ2-1
cdr3_aa: CASSLKWSDEQFF
cdr3_nt: TGTGCCAGCAGCTTGAAGTGGTCGGATGAGCAGTTCTTC

d_call: NA
clone_size: NA
v_call: TRBV27
j_call: TRBJ2-3
cdr3_aa: CASALQDMSTDTQYF
cdr3_nt: TGTGCCAGCGCCCTTCAGGATATGAGCACAGATACGCAGTATTTT

d_call: TRBD2
clone_size: NA
v_call: TRBV11-2
j_call: TRBJ2-5
cdr3_aa: CASTESGRSQETQYF
cdr3_nt: TGTGCCAGCACCGAAAGCGGGAGGTCCCAAGAGACCCAGTACTTC

d_call: TRBD1
clone_size: NA
v_call: TRBV6-5
j_call: TRBJ1-2
cdr3_aa: CASSTGGNGYTF
cdr3_nt: TGTGCCAGCAGTACAGGGGGCAATGGCTACACCTTC

d_call: NA
clone_size: NA
v_call: TRBV5-1
j_call: TRBJ2-1
cdr3_aa: CASSLEGEQFF
cdr3_nt: TGCGCCAGCAGCTTGGAGGGGGAGCAGTTCTTC

d_call: NA
clone_size: NA
v_call: TRBV11-2
j_call: TRBJ2-5
cdr3_aa: CASSFQGQETQYF
cdr3_nt: TGTGCCAGCAGCTTTCAGGGACAAGAGACCCAGTACTTC

d_call: TRBD2
clone_size: NA
v_call: TRBV6-6
j_call: TRBJ2-2
cdr3_aa: CASRQTSRGPGELFF
cdr3_nt: TGTGCCAGCAGACAGACTAGCCGTGGACCCGGGGAGCTGTTTTTT

d_call: NA
clone_size: NA
v_call: TRBV6-1
j_call: TRBJ1-2
cdr3_aa: CASSARVNYGYTF
cdr3_nt: TGTGCCAGCAGTGCACGGGTTAACTATGGCTACACCTTC

d_call: TRBD1
clone_size: NA
v_call: TRBV28
j_call: TRBJ2-5
cdr3_aa: CAGSGTEETQYF
cdr3_nt: TGTGCCGGTTCGGGGACAGAAGAGACCCAGTACTTC

d_call: TRBD1
clone_size: NA
v_call: TRBV5-1
j_call: TRBJ1-1
cdr3_aa: CASSWTGRSTEAFF
cdr3_nt: TGCGCCAGCAGTTGGACAGGGCGGAGCACTGAAGCTTTCTTT

d_call: NA
clone_size: NA
v_call: TRBV30
j_call: TRBJ2-1
cdr3_aa: CAWSVLLHNEQFF
cdr3_nt: TGTGCCTGGAGTGTCCTGCTACACAATGAGCAGTTCTTC

d_call: NA
clone_size: NA
v_call: TRBV27
j_call: TRBJ2-7
cdr3_aa: CASSTRPPGPSVEQYF
cdr3_nt: TGTGCCAGCAGTACCCGACCCCCGGGACCTAGCGTGGAGCAGTACTTC

d_call: TRBD2
clone_size: NA
v_call: TRBV6-4
j_call: TRBJ2-3
cdr3_aa: CASSEHSGGSTDTQYF
cdr3_nt: TGTGCCAGCAGTGAGCATAGCGGGGGATCCACAGATACGCAGTATTTT

d_call: TRBD2
clone_size: NA
v_call: TRBV7-8
j_call: TRBJ2-7
cdr3_aa: CASSWTSGSMSYEQYF
cdr3_nt: TGTGCCAGCAGCTGGACTAGCGGGAGTATGTCCTACGAGCAGTACTTC

d_call: TRBD1
clone_size: once
v_call: TRBV7-9
j_call: TRBJ1-2
cdr3_aa: CASSFSLGQGEYGYPF
cdr3_nt: TGTGCCAGCAGCTTTAGCCTGGGACAGGGGGAATATGGCTACCCCTTC

d_call: NA
clone_size: NA
v_call: TRBV4-1
j_call: TRBJ2-7
cdr3_aa: CASSQPGKDLEQYF
cdr3_nt: TGCGCCAGCAGCCAACCAGGGAAGGACCTCGAGCAGTACTTC

d_call: TRBD1
clone_size: NA
v_call: TRBV11-2
j_call: TRBJ1-3
cdr3_aa: CASSSGQAGNTIYF
cdr3_nt: TGTGCCAGCAGCTCGGGACAGGCTGGAAACACCATATATTTT

d_call: NA
clone_size: NA
v_call: TRBV10-1
j_call: TRBJ2-2
cdr3_aa: CASSATGVTGELFF
cdr3_nt: TGCGCCAGCAGTGCCACGGGAGTAACCGGGGAGCTGTTTTTT

d_call: NA
clone_size: once
v_call: TRBV9
j_call: TRBJ2-3
cdr3_aa: CASSEESGGLPPDTQYF
cdr3_nt: TGTGCCAGCAGCGAGGAGAGTGGGGGACTTCCCCCGGATACGCAGTATTTT

d_call: TRBD1
clone_size: NA
v_call: TRBV19
j_call: TRBJ1-2
cdr3_aa: CASSTRQGLYYGYTF
cdr3_nt: TGTGCCAGTAGTACCCGACAGGGTTTGTACTATGGCTACACCTTC

d_call: TRBD2
clone_size: NA
v_call: TRBV4-2
j_call: TRBJ2-3
cdr3_aa: CASSQDQLAGADTQYF
cdr3_nt: TGTGCCAGCAGCCAAGATCAGCTAGCGGGGGCAGATACGCAGTATTTT

d_call: NA
clone_size: NA
v_call: TRBV19
j_call: TRBJ2-5
cdr3_aa: CASSPWGTQETQYF
cdr3_nt: TGTGCCAGTAGCCCTTGGGGGACACAAGAGACCCAGTACTTC

d_call: TRBD2
clone_size: NA
v_call: TRBV7-8
j_call: TRBJ2-3
cdr3_aa: CASSLTSGRTDTQYF
cdr3_nt: TGTGCCAGCAGCCTGACTAGCGGGAGAACAGATACGCAGTATTTT

d_call: NA
clone_size: NA
v_call: TRBV2
j_call: TRBJ1-1
cdr3_aa: CASIRELGLDTEAFF
cdr3_nt: TGTGCCAGCATCAGGGAACTGGGATTGGACACTGAAGCTTTCTTT

d_call: NA
clone_size: NA
v_call: TRBV6-6
j_call: TRBJ1-6
cdr3_aa: CASSYSSADNSPLHF
cdr3_nt: TGTGCCAGCAGTTATTCGTCCGCGGATAATTCACCCCTCCACTTT

d_call: NA
clone_size: NA
v_call: TRBV6-1
j_call: TRBJ1-1
cdr3_aa: CASTRTTLNTEAFF
cdr3_nt: TGTGCCAGCACCAGGACAACCTTGAACACTGAAGCTTTCTTT

d_call: TRBD2
clone_size: few
v_call: TRBV2
j_call: TRBJ2-7
cdr3_aa: CASSTSGYEQYF
cdr3_nt: TGTGCCAGCAGTACTAGCGGGTACGAGCAGTACTTC

d_call: TRBD1
clone_size: NA
v_call: TRBV15
j_call: TRBJ2-6
cdr3_aa: CATSRGDRALNSGANVLTF
cdr3_nt: TGTGCCACCAGCAGAGGGGACAGGGCTTTAAACTCTGGGGCCAACGTCCTGACTTTC

d_call: NA
clone_size: NA
v_call: TRBV5-6
j_call: TRBJ1-2
cdr3_aa: CASSFWGGRYYGYTF
cdr3_nt: TGTGCCAGCAGCTTCTGGGGGGGGAGATACTATGGCTACACCTTC

d_call: NA
clone_size: NA
v_call: TRBV18
j_call: TRBJ2-7
cdr3_aa: CASSPGAEVYEQYF
cdr3_nt: TGTGCCAGCTCACCAGGGGCCGAGGTCTACGAGCAGTACTTC

d_call: NA
clone_size: NA
v_call: TRBV15
j_call: TRBJ1-1
cdr3_aa: CATSREEGWNTEAFF
cdr3_nt: TGTGCCACCAGCAGAGAAGAGGGCTGGAACACTGAAGCTTTCTTT

d_call: NA
clone_size: NA
v_call: TRBV5-1
j_call: TRBJ2-2
cdr3_aa: CASSERTEKGSGELFF
cdr3_nt: TGCGCCAGCAGCGAACGGACAGAGAAGGGGAGCGGGGAGCTGTTTTTT